These 10 T cell receptor beta chains originate from one sample sequenced in a study of cytomegalovirus exposure and HLA in healthy donors. Both 60 Vbeta primers and 13 Jbeta primers went into the PCR. Clones were sequenced by immunoSEQ multiplex PCR, and TCRdb holds only the in-frame ones, with some missing. The table lists 200,000 to 250,000 clones, 65% to 80% of them singletons. Sequencing input: PBMCs. These receptors were obtained from a man between 45 and 60 years old in good health and CMV-seronegative.

Points on this clone: Distinct nucleotide sequences in the sample also encode this CDR3. The chain joins TRBV5-1 to TRBJ2-2; D perhaps matches TRBD1 (5 bases). Trimming removed 3 bases from V and 0 bases from J, with 6 bases in between. Germline CDR1 is SGHRS and CDR2 is YFSETQ. The CDR3 runs to 14 residues. The CDR3 sequence: CASSSGSNTGELFF. The CDR3 DNA is TGCGCCAGCAGCTCAGGGTCGAACACCGGGGAGCTGTTTTTT.

This clone came up once. J is TRBJ1-2 and V is TRBV19; 7 nucleotides agree with TRBD1. The CDR3 sequence is 18 residues long. Germline CDR1 LNHDA, CDR2 SQIVND (reference sequence). V lost 5 bases, J lost 2 bases, and 17 bases stayed unmatched. DNA of the CDR3: TGTGCCAGTAGTCCTAGGACAGGCGTACGGTCTCGGAACTATGGCTACACCTTC. Protein: CASSPRTGVRSRNYGYTF.

The V call is TRBV7-9, the J call TRBJ2-4; 10 positions agree with TRBD1. Germline-derived CDR1 and CDR2 are SEHNR and FQNEAQ (reference sequence). This CDR3 contains 14 residues. J lost 9 bases, V lost 5 bases, and 7 bases had no gene match. The CDR3, as DNA: TGTGCCAGCAGCCCTCGACAGGGGGCAGGCATTCAGTACTTC. Translating it yields CASSPRQGAGIQYF. Together with reference TRBV7-9 and TRBJ2-4, the CDR3 gives the full variable domain: DTGVSQNPRHKITKRGQNVTFRCDPISEHNRLYWYRQTLGQGPEFLTYFQNEAQLEKSRLLSDRFSAERPKGSFSTLEIQRTEQGDSAMYLCASSPRQGAGIQYFGAGTRLSVL.

The chain uses TRBV5-8 and TRBJ2-7; 8 nucleotides match TRBD1. Unmatched junction bases numbered 7, after V lost 1 base and J lost 7 bases. CDR1 and CDR2 (germline): SGHTS, YDEGEE. The CDR3 extends over 14 amino acids. CDR3 coding DNA: TGTGCCAGCAGCTTGATGGACAGGGTCGAAGAGCAGTACTTC. Translation gives CASSLMDRVEEQYF. Looking up the rest from reference TRBV5-8 and TRBJ2-7 gives the full variable domain: EAGVTQSPTHLIKTRGQQATLRCSPISGHTSVYWYQQALGLGLQFLLWYDEGEERNRGNFPPRFSGRQFPNYSSELNVNALELEDSALYLCASSLMDRVEEQYFGPGTRLTVT.

This clone was observed once. The rearrangement links TRBV19 to TRBJ2-2; no clear D. The germline V gene encodes CDR1 LNHDA and CDR2 SQIVND (reference sequence). V lost 3 bases to trimming and J lost 3 bases, with 8 bases between them. CDR3 length: 14 amino acids. The CDR3, as DNA: TGTGCCAGTAGTATTATGGCGGACACCGGGGAGCTGTTTTTT. It translates to CASSIMADTGELFF.

The chain links TRBV5-1 to TRBJ2-5, with 10 bases fitting TRBD1. V lost 4 bases, J lost 12 bases, and 18 bases stayed unmatched. The CDR3 covers 16 residues. Germline CDR1 and CDR2: SGHRS and YFSETQ. The CDR3 protein is CASSPTGGATYELEYF. The CDR3 nucleotides read TGCGCCAGCAGCCCGACAGGGGGCGCGACTTACGAGTTGGAGTACTTC.

Many counts were recorded for this clone. The chain links TRBV5-4 to TRBJ1-2, with 8 bases fitting TRBD1. CDR1 and CDR2 (germline): SGHNT, YYREEE (reference sequence). Trimming removed 0 bases from V and 4 bases from J; junction bases left unmatched: 8. This CDR3 is 16 amino acids long. The DNA of the CDR3 is TGTGCCAGCAGCTTGGAGGCTGTCAGGGGGCTCTATGGCTACACCTTC. Its protein product is CASSLEAVRGLYGYTF.

CDR3 region: CASSPMAGSSEQYF. The CDR3, as DNA: TGTGCCAGCTCACCAATGGCGGGGTCGAGCGAGCAGTACTTC. The V and J genes are TRBV18 and TRBJ2-7, with D possibly matching TRBD2 (6 bases). CDR1 is KGHSH and CDR2 is LQKENI in the germline V gene. V lost 2 bases and J lost 6, with 14 bases in between. This CDR3 contains 14 residues.

V and J are TRBV7-8 and TRBJ2-5, with 9 bases matching TRBD1. Germline V gene data show CDR1 as SGHVS and CDR2 as FQNEAQ. CDR3 length: 14 residues. The V gene end was trimmed by 10 bases and the J gene end by 4 bases; junction bases not matched to a gene: 10. Written as DNA, the CDR3 is TGTGCCATCAGATTACAGGGGGCTTTAGAGACCCAGTACTTC. This gives the protein CAIRLQGALETQYF.

The chain recombines TRBV7-2 with TRBJ2-7, with 8 positions matching TRBD1. The V gene's germline CDR1 is SGHTA and CDR2 FQGNSA. The CDR3 consists of 15 residues. Trimming removed 6 bases from V and 4 bases from J; junction bases left unmatched: 11. CDR3 DNA sequence: TGTGCCAGCAGACTAGCTACAGGGGGGAAATACGAGCAGTACTTC. Translating gives CASRLATGGKYEQYF. The full variable domain, rest sourced from reference TRBV7-2 and TRBJ2-7, is GAGVSQSPSNKVTEKGKDVELRCDPISGHTALYWYRQSLGQGLEFLIYFQGNSAPDKSGLPSDRFSAERTGGSVSTLTIQRTQQEDSAVYLCASRLATGGKYEQYFGPGTRLTVT.